One and the same sample provided the 21 T cell receptor beta chains below, sequenced in a study of blood T cell repertoires in COVID-19. Profiling relied on immunoSEQ multiplex PCR, and the TCRdb table lists in-frame clones only, not all of them. The sample has about 250,000 clones, almost 90% seen once. The specimen sequenced was peripheral blood. The receptors were sampled from an older woman with COVID-19, enrolled during active disease.

The chain combines TRBV6-5 with TRBJ1-2, with TRBD1 matching over 11 bases. The junction had 5 bases not matched to a gene; V was cut back by 7 bases and J by 4 bases. CDR1 MNHEY and CDR2 SVGAGI come from the germline V gene. There are 14 residues in the CDR3. CDR3 in amino acids: CASKGQGASYGYTF. The CDR3, as DNA: TGTGCCAGCAAAGGACAGGGGGCGAGCTATGGCTACACCTTC.

The chain recombines TRBV9 with TRBJ2-3; 11 bases are a match to TRBD1. The ends lost 0 bases at V and 6 bases at J; junction bases unmatched: 9. Germline V gene data show CDR1 as SGDLS and CDR2 as YYNGEE. The CDR3 contains 17 residues. The CDR3 region is CASSVEPGTGGRDTQYF. The DNA for the CDR3 is TGTGCCAGCAGCGTAGAGCCGGGGACAGGGGGGCGGGATACGCAGTATTTT.

The chain carries TRBV4-1 and TRBJ2-7; D is ambiguous. Trimming took off 4 bases at V and 2 bases at J, with 21 bases between the two ends. CDR1 is MGHRA, CDR2 YSYEKL, per germline. This CDR3 is built from 17 residues. CDR3 coding DNA: TGCGCCAGCAGCCCCTCCCCCTCCAGCGAACCTACCTACGAGCAGTACTTC. Residues: CASSPSPSSEPTYEQYF.

The chain links TRBV7-2 to TRBJ1-3; TRBD1 agrees at 8 bases. V lost 1 base, J lost 11 bases, and 10 bases stayed unmatched. CDR1 and CDR2 from the germline V gene are SGHTA and FQGNSA. CDR3 length: 15 amino acids. This chain's CDR3 is CASSLEQGAIFPIYF. For the CDR3, the DNA is TGTGCCAGCAGCTTAGAGCAGGGGGCTATTTTTCCCATATATTTT.

This clone appeared once. The chain is built from TRBV19 and TRBJ1-2, with a possible D match to TRBD1 (5 bases). Germline lookup yields CDR1 LNHDA and CDR2 SQIVND (reference sequence). Trimming removed 8 bases at V and 3 bases at J, with 13 bases between. This CDR3 spans 13 amino acids. This CDR3 reads CASQTTGHYGYTF. In DNA, the CDR3 is TGTGCCAGTCAAACTACAGGACACTATGGCTACACCTTC.

The V gene is TRBV9, the J gene TRBJ2-3; TRBD1 might be the D (6 bases). V gave up 4 bases and J gave up 2 bases, with 14 bases separating them. Germline CDR1 is SGDLS and CDR2 is YYNGEE. This CDR3 is built from 15 residues. The CDR3 spells CASSLYQGLTDTQYF. Written as DNA, the CDR3 is TGTGCCAGCAGCCTGTACCAGGGGCTCACAGATACGCAGTATTTT.

This chain connects TRBV9 to TRBJ1-5, with a weak D call TRBD1 (5 bases). Trimming pared 2 bases from V and 4 bases from J, leaving 10 bases between. Per the germline V gene, CDR1 is SGDLS and CDR2 is YYNGEE. The CDR3 extends over 14 amino acids. This CDR3 is CASSVGPGNQPQHF. The CDR3 nucleotides read TGTGCCAGCAGCGTTGGGCCAGGGAATCAGCCCCAGCATTTT.

A single count supports this clone. This chain uses TRBV5-1 with TRBJ2-5; 7 nucleotides match TRBD1. Germline V gene data show CDR1 as SGHRS and CDR2 as YFSETQ. This CDR3 contains 15 residues. J was trimmed by 5 bases and V by 4 bases; bases with no gene match: 11. CDR3: CASSIGTVAGETQYF. The DNA for the CDR3 is TGCGCCAGCAGCATCGGGACAGTAGCCGGTGAGACCCAGTACTTC.

This chain joins TRBV20-1 and TRBJ1-3; D perhaps matches TRBD1 (6 bases). Trimming removed 3 bases from V and 1 base from J, with 7 bases in between. The CDR3 has 13 residues. The germline V gene encodes CDR1 DFQATT and CDR2 SNEGSKA (reference sequence). The CDR3 DNA follows: TGCAGTGCTAGTGGACAGTCTGGAAACACCATATATTTT. Its translation: CSASGQSGNTIYF.

The chain recombines TRBV10-3 with TRBJ1-5; D remains unclear. The ends were cut back, 2 bases at V and 3 bases at J, with 8 bases in the middle. The CDR3 has 14 amino acids. Per the germline V gene, CDR1 is ENHRY and CDR2 is SYGVKD. CDR3 nucleotide sequence: TGTGCCATCAGTGAGGAGCGATACAATCAGCCCCAGCATTTT. It yields the protein CAISEERYNQPQHF.

This clone was detected only a few times. The V gene is TRBV3-1 (or the pseudogene TRBV3-2), the J gene TRBJ1-2, with 7 positions matching TRBD1. V shed 4 bases, J shed 4 bases, and the junction held 18 bases outside the gene matches. Per the germline V gene, CDR1 is LGHDT and CDR2 is YNNKEL (reference sequence). The CDR3 has 18 amino acids. CDR3 sequence reads: CASSLFLLRDSGFYGYTF. In nucleotides, the CDR3 is TGTGCCAGCAGCCTTTTTTTACTCCGGGACAGCGGTTTCTATGGCTACACCTTC.

The chain combines TRBV19 with TRBJ1-3; D is undetermined. The CDR3 loop spans 14 amino acids. V lost 4 bases and J lost 9, with 16 bases in between. Germline V lookup: CDR1 LNHDA, CDR2 SQIVND (reference sequence). Here the CDR3 reads CASSTEEASSTIYF. For the CDR3, the DNA is TGTGCCAGTAGTACGGAGGAGGCTTCTTCCACCATATATTTT.

This clone was recorded a few times. This chain connects TRBV2 to TRBJ1-1, with a weak D call TRBD1 (6 bases). Germline V CDR1 and CDR2: SNHLY, FYNNEI. This CDR3 contains 17 residues. The germline V and J ends were trimmed by 2 bases and 5 bases, with 21 bases remaining between them. The CDR3 DNA reads TGTGCCAGCAGTGAAACGGAGGCAGGGGTATTGGGTACTGAAGCTTTCTTT. Its protein product is CASSETEAGVLGTEAFF.

The chain links TRBV6-5 to TRBJ1-2; no clear D. Germline CDR1 MNHEY, CDR2 SVGAGI. V was clipped by 5 bases and J by 3 bases, with 10 bases between them. The CDR3 extends over 13 amino acids. The CDR3, as DNA: TGTGCCAGCAGTAAAAAACAGCACTATGGCTACACCTTC. Translating it yields CASSKKQHYGYTF.

The chain has TRBV2 and TRBJ1-2; the D gene is possibly TRBD1 (5 bases). CDR3 size: 15 residues. Germline CDR1 is SNHLY and CDR2 is FYNNEI. Trimming removed 3 bases at V and 7 bases at J, with 18 bases between. This CDR3 reads CASSEVEGEFGGYTF. CDR3 nucleotides: TGTGCCAGCAGTGAGGTTGAAGGGGAATTTGGTGGCTACACCTTC.

The rearrangement uses TRBV11-3 and TRBJ2-3; 7 positions match TRBD2. The CDR3 spans 13 residues. Germline assignment: CDR1 SGHNT and CDR2 YENEEA. V shed 3 bases, J shed 13 bases, and the junction held 10 bases outside the gene matches. CDR3 loop: CASSLSAGSGEYF. The CDR3 DNA reads TGTGCCAGCAGCTTGAGTGCCGGGAGCGGGGAGTATTTT.

The chain couples TRBV4-1 to TRBJ1-2, with unresolved D. V lost 0 bases and J 2 bases, leaving 13 bases between the germline ends. The CDR3 sequence is 16 residues long. The V gene's germline CDR1 is MGHRA and CDR2 YSYEKL. The CDR3 region is CASSQERYGANYGYTF. As DNA, the CDR3 is TGCGCCAGCAGCCAAGAACGGTACGGAGCAAACTATGGCTACACCTTC.

The rearrangement links TRBV7-9 to TRBJ1-1, with 9 nucleotides matching TRBD1. Germline CDR1 is SEHNR and CDR2 is FQNEAQ (reference sequence). The CDR3 spans 16 residues. V shed 6 bases and J 1 base; nucleotides not matched to a gene: 9. The CDR3 sequence: CASRMTGGLRNTEAFF. The DNA for the CDR3 is TGTGCCAGCAGGATGACAGGGGGGTTGAGGAACACTGAAGCTTTCTTT.

The chain recombines TRBV19 with TRBJ1-2, with 7 positions matching TRBD1. With 10 bases clipped from V and 0 bases from J, the junction kept 5 bases outside the gene matches. The V gene's germline CDR1 is LNHDA and CDR2 SQIVND (reference sequence). The CDR3 contains 13 residues. CDR3 sequence reads: CATGDSSNYGYTF. CDR3 nucleotide sequence: TGTGCCACTGGGGACAGCTCTAACTATGGCTACACCTTC.

The chain joins TRBV6-5 to TRBJ2-6, with D perhaps TRBD1 or TRBD2 (7 bases each). Germline loops: CDR1 MNHEY, CDR2 SVGAGI. The CDR3 totals 14 residues. The germline V and J ends were trimmed by 10 bases and 0 bases, with 10 bases remaining between them. CDR3 residues: CATRGGSGANVLTF. CDR3 nucleotide sequence: TGTGCCACCAGGGGGGGCTCTGGGGCCAACGTCCTGACTTTC.

This chain uses TRBV2 with TRBJ2-2; maybe TRBD2 (6 bases). CDR1 SNHLY and CDR2 FYNNEI come from the germline V gene. The CDR3 runs 15 residues. The germline V and J ends were trimmed by 1 base and 5 bases, with 11 bases remaining between them. CDR3 bases: TGTGCCAGCAGTGAAGATGGGGGGTGGACCGGGGAGCTGTTTTTT. This sequence encodes CASSEDGGWTGELFF.